A single sample is the source of the 19 T cell receptor beta chains below, sequenced in a study of T cells after posttransplantation cyclophosphamide. Produced via immunoSEQ multiplex PCR; TCRdb's table is partial and in-frame only. The sample holds 6,500 to 8,000 clones, and no clone turns up only once. Busulfan-fludarabine conditioning, marrow transplant, and cyclophosphamide on days +3 and +4 were administered. Sequenced material: PBMCs, taken 94 days after allogeneic stem cell transplant with posttransplant cyclophosphamide. These receptors came from a female patient in her 60s who received an allogeneic stem cell transplant from an unrelated donor, was CMV-positive, and had acute GVHD only. A share of the T cells may be of graft donor origin.

There are many counts of this clone. This sequence joins TRBV5-1 and TRBJ2-3; 8 bases map to TRBD1. Unmatched junction bases numbered 6, after V lost 4 bases and J lost 2 bases. This CDR3 spans 15 amino acids. Germline V lookup: CDR1 SGHRS, CDR2 YFSETQ. In DNA, the CDR3 is TGCGCCAGCAGCCATCAGGGGGCTAACACAGATACGCAGTATTTT. The encoded protein is CASSHQGANTDTQYF.

This clone was observed many times. This rearrangement joins TRBV10-3 to TRBJ1-1, with TRBD1 matching over 11 bases. The CDR3 is made up of 18 amino acids. With 10 bases clipped from V and 4 bases from J, the junction kept 20 bases outside the gene matches. Germline loops: CDR1 ENHRY, CDR2 SYGVKD. CDR3 bases: TGTGCCACCGGGGGGCCCGGGACAGGGGGGACGACGGGCACTGAAGCTTTCTTT. This sequence encodes CATGGPGTGGTTGTEAFF.

This rearrangement joins TRBV12-3 or TRBV12-4 to TRBJ2-2; 10 positions match TRBD1. Trimming removed 6 bases from V and 3 bases from J; junction bases left unmatched: 7. The CDR3 runs to 16 residues. CDR3 loop: CASSTGTGAYTGELFF. CDR3 DNA: TGTGCCAGCAGCACTGGGACAGGGGCTTACACCGGGGAGCTGTTTTTT.

The CDR3 reads CASSLFPDTQYF. The CDR3 DNA reads as TGCGCCAGCAGCTTGTTCCCGGATACGCAGTATTTT. The chain uses TRBV5-1 and TRBJ2-3; unclear D gene. The CDR3 loop spans 12 amino acids. The V gene's germline CDR1 is SGHRS and CDR2 YFSETQ. The V end lost 1 base, the J end lost 6 bases, and 6 bases lay between the germline ends.

This clone was detected many times. V gene TRBV18 combines with J gene TRBJ1-1; D remains unclear. The germline V gene has CDR1 KGHSH and CDR2 LQKENI. With 1 base removed from V and 4 bases from J, the gap between germline ends came to 13 bases. The CDR3 runs 15 residues. The CDR3 loop reads CASSPLAAQSTEAFF. CDR3 nucleotides: TGTGCCAGCTCACCACTCGCCGCTCAGAGCACTGAAGCTTTCTTT.

There are many counts of this clone. The chain is built from TRBV19 and TRBJ2-7, with TRBD1 matching 10 bases. This CDR3 comprises 14 residues. Germline CDR1 is LNHDA and CDR2 is SQIVND (reference sequence). Trimming cost V 5 bases and J 3 bases; bases outside gene matches: 4. The CDR3 protein is CASSLTGGYYEQYF. The CDR3 DNA is TGTGCCAGTAGTTTGACAGGGGGCTACTACGAGCAGTACTTC. Combining the CDR3 with reference TRBV19 and TRBJ2-7 gives the whole variable domain DGGITQSPKYLFRKEGQNVTLSCEQNLNHDAMYWYRQDPGQGLRLIYYSQIVNDFQKGDIAEGYSVSREKKESFPLTVTSAQKNPTAFYLCASSLTGGYYEQYFGPGTRLTVT.

V gene TRBV7-8 combines with J gene TRBJ2-3; 8 bases fit TRBD2. The trim removed 3 bases at V and 2 bases at J, leaving 4 bases unmatched. Looked up from germline, CDR1 is SGHVS and CDR2 is FQNEAQ. The CDR3 spans 15 residues. CDR3 nucleotides: TGTGCCAGCAGCTTCAGCGGGGGACCCACAGATACGCAGTATTTT. This encodes CASSFSGGPTDTQYF.

The gene calls are TRBV6-2 or TRBV6-3 and TRBJ1-5; 7 bases are a match to TRBD1. The CDR3 consists of 15 residues. CDR1 MNHEY and CDR2 SVGEGT come from the germline V gene. The V gene end was trimmed by 4 bases and the J gene end by 1 base; junction bases not matched to a gene: 4. The CDR3 bases are TGTGCCAGCAGTTTGTACAGGGGAAGCAATCAGCCCCAGCATTTT. Residues: CASSLYRGSNQPQHF.

This clone was seen more than once but under ten times. This sequence joins TRBV9 and TRBJ2-3, with D possibly matching TRBD2 (6 bases). The V end lost 2 bases, the J end lost 1 base, and 14 bases lay between the germline ends. CDR1 SGDLS and CDR2 YYNGEE come from the germline V gene. This CDR3 is 16 amino acids long. The CDR3 sequence is CASSVFSGGGTDTQYF. The CDR3 coding sequence is TGTGCCAGCAGCGTTTTCTCCGGGGGTGGCACAGATACGCAGTATTTT.

This clone appeared many times. The genes are TRBV9 and TRBJ2-5, with D possibly being TRBD1 or TRBD2 (5 bases each). V lost 0 bases and J lost 4, with 16 bases in between. Per germline, CDR1 SGDLS and CDR2 YYNGEE. The CDR3 extends over 16 amino acids. The CDR3 reads CASSVGGAFGGETQYF. The CDR3 DNA reads as TGTGCCAGCAGCGTAGGAGGGGCCTTCGGAGGAGAGACCCAGTACTTC.

The sample holds many counts of this clone. The chain carries TRBV27 and TRBJ2-7, with a tentative D call TRBD1 (6 bases). Per the germline V gene, CDR1 is MNHEY and CDR2 is SMNVEV (reference sequence). The V end was cut by 4 bases, the J end by 4 bases, with 17 bases between. This CDR3 is built from 15 residues. CDR3 protein: CASSSPDRGEYEQYF. In DNA, the CDR3 is TGTGCCAGCAGTTCGCCGGACAGAGGGGAATACGAGCAGTACTTC.

This clone was recorded a few times. The J gene is TRBJ2-3, the V gene TRBV30, with no clear D. Germline V gene sequence: CDR1 GTSNPN, CDR2 SVGIG (reference sequence). Trimming took 0 bases from V and 4 from J, leaving 11 bases between them. This CDR3 contains 14 residues. The CDR3 reads CAWSVASLADTQYF. The CDR3 region has the DNA TGTGCCTGGAGTGTGGCTAGTCTGGCAGATACGCAGTATTTT.

This clone has at least ten counts. This chain links TRBV15 with TRBJ2-7, with 12 bases aligning to TRBD2. The germline CDR1 and CDR2 sequences are LNHNV and YYDKDF (reference sequence). The ends lost 3 bases at V and 5 bases at J; junction bases unmatched: 8. The CDR3 covers 16 residues. The CDR3 protein is CATSRLTSGRSHEQYF. The CDR3 DNA reads TGTGCCACCAGCAGGCTGACTAGCGGGAGATCCCACGAGCAGTACTTC. The complete variable domain, with remaining parts taken from reference TRBV15 and TRBJ2-7, reads DAMVIQNPRYQVTQFGKPVTLSCSQTLNHNVMYWYQQKSSQAPKLLFHYYDKDFNNEADTPDNFQSRRPNTSFCFLDIRSPGLGDTAMYLCATSRLTSGRSHEQYFGPGTRLTVT.

This clone was seen at least ten times. The V gene is TRBV7-2, the J gene TRBJ2-2; the match to TRBD1 covers 8 bases. Germline CDR1 reads SGHTA; CDR2 reads FQGNSA. V gave up 5 bases and J gave up 3 bases; unmatched junction bases: 14. The CDR3 extends over 18 amino acids. CDR3 DNA: TGTGCCAGCAGCCTCCTGACAGGGGCCGGCGGGTACACCGGGGAGCTGTTTTTT. This encodes CASSLLTGAGGYTGELFF.

This clone appeared a few times. V and J are TRBV9 and TRBJ2-1; maybe TRBD1 (6 bases). Germline V CDR1 and CDR2: SGDLS, YYNGEE. V was cut by 0 bases and J by 7 bases, with 23 bases left in between. The CDR3 runs to 18 residues. The CDR3 sequence is CASSVGPQQGLGRNEQFF. The DNA for the CDR3 is TGTGCCAGCAGCGTAGGGCCCCAGCAGGGGCTAGGAAGGAATGAGCAGTTCTTC. Together with reference TRBV9 and TRBJ2-1, the CDR3 gives the full variable domain: DSGVTQTPKHLITATGQRVTLRCSPRSGDLSVYWYQQSLDQGLQFLIQYYNGEERAKGNILERFSAQQFPDLHSELNLSSLELGDSALYFCASSVGPQQGLGRNEQFFGPGTRLTVL.

This clone appeared many times. The gene calls are TRBV9 and TRBJ2-7; 8 bases fit TRBD1. V dropped 2 bases and J dropped 3; count of bases not matched to a gene: 7. This CDR3 region has 15 residues. Germline CDR1 SGDLS, CDR2 YYNGEE. CDR3 sequence reads: CASSVAGQAIYEQYF. Written as DNA, the CDR3 is TGTGCCAGCAGCGTTGCGGGACAGGCGATCTACGAGCAGTACTTC.

This clone was observed at least ten times. This chain uses TRBV6-1 with TRBJ1-5; TRBD1 matches 7 bases. The V gene end was trimmed by 4 bases and the J gene end by 0 bases; junction bases not matched to a gene: 15. The CDR3 spans 19 residues. Germline CDR1 is MNHNS and CDR2 is SASEGT. The CDR3 protein is CASSASNVGQFYSNQPQHF. In DNA, the CDR3 is TGTGCCAGCAGTGCATCCAACGTGGGACAGTTCTATAGCAATCAGCCCCAGCATTTT.

This clone was recorded many times. The chain uses TRBV2 and TRBJ1-6; the match to TRBD1 covers 8 bases. The CDR3 sequence is 15 residues long. Germline values: CDR1 SNHLY, CDR2 FYNNEI. Unmatched junction bases numbered 4, after V lost 0 bases and J lost 9 bases. Here the CDR3 DNA reads TGTGCCAGCAGTGAAGCACCAGGGGGCTCTTCACCCCTCCACTTT. It yields the protein CASSEAPGGSSPLHF. The full variable domain, rest sourced from reference TRBV2 and TRBJ1-6, is EPEVTQTPSHQVTQMGQEVILRCVPISNHLYFYWYRQILGQKVEFLVSFYNNEISEKSEIFDDQFSVERPDGSNFTLKIRSTKLEDSAMYFCASSEAPGGSSPLHFGNGTRLTVT.

At least ten counts were recorded for this clone. The CDR3, as DNA: TGTGCCAGCAGCTCCCCGGGTAGCAATCAGCCCCAGCATTTT. This codes for CASSSPGSNQPQHF. The rearrangement joins TRBV7-9 to TRBJ1-5; no reliable D call. Trimming removed 4 bases from V and 0 bases from J, with 7 bases in between. Germline lookup yields CDR1 SEHNR and CDR2 FQNEAQ (reference sequence). The CDR3 length is 14 residues.